This T cell receptor (beta chain) was found in a study of T cells in Graves' hyperthyroidism and ophthalmopathy. Germline V gene lookup returns CDR1 DFQATT and CDR2 SNEGSKA (reference sequence). Trimming shortened V by 5 bases and J by 2 bases, and 15 bases separated the two germline ends. The length of the CDR3 is 15 residues. RNA transcripts were the template for amplifying TCR beta CDR3 regions. First-round RT-PCR with HTBI primers amplified the TCR CDR3 region. TCRdb used MiXCR to reprocess the multiplex PCR reads, holding one entry per CDR3 protein. In the table there are a few hundred thousand distinct CDR3 sequences, roughly an eighth of which are singletons. Study-level results: Most clonotypes that expanded in the thyroid above 0.001 also showed up in blood.

Recently diagnosed hyperthyroidism of less than 2 months' duration affected patients aged 18 to 65. Diagnostic assessment was based on clinical symptoms, serum thyroxine and TRAb, thyroid ultrasound and orbital computed tomography. It was approximately 9.4 ml of fresh peripheral blood that supplied the PBMCs. This clonotype was detected many times. Its target is not known. The V and J genes are TRBV20-1 and TRBJ2-2; D is possibly TRBD1 (6 bases). The specimen sequenced was blood. This clonotype was sampled from a woman younger than 35 with Graves' hyperthyroidism. The CDR3 reads CSAGTTASNTGELFF. For the CDR3, the DNA is TGCAGTGCTGGGACAACCGCCTCAAACACCGGGGAGCTGTTTTTT.